One sample yielded the 9 T cell receptor beta chains listed below, sequenced in a study of blood T cell repertoires in COVID-19. Assay: immunoSEQ multiplex PCR; the TCRdb copy retains only in-frame clones and omits some. The sample lists a few hundred thousand clones, roughly 90% occurring once. Sequences were obtained from peripheral blood. Receptors were obtained from a woman younger than 45 with COVID-19, enrolled during active disease.

The chain combines TRBV19 with TRBJ1-1; TRBD1 matches 9 bases. Germline assignment: CDR1 LNHDA and CDR2 SQIVND (reference sequence). The junction had 5 bases not matched to a gene; V was cut back by 4 bases and J by 5 bases. The CDR3 is made up of 14 amino acids. As DNA, the CDR3 is TGTGCCAGTAGTACCGACAGGGGGAAGACTGAAGCTTTCTTT. Its protein product is CASSTDRGKTEAFF.

The J gene is TRBJ2-5, the V gene TRBV19; 12 nucleotides agree with TRBD2. The ends lost 3 bases at V and 4 bases at J; junction bases unmatched: 12. The germline gives CDR1 LNHDA, CDR2 SQIVND (reference sequence). This CDR3 has 18 amino acids. This CDR3 reads CASSMLASGRVGGETQYF. The CDR3 DNA reads TGTGCCAGTAGTATGTTGGCTAGCGGGAGGGTTGGGGGAGAGACCCAGTACTTC.

The chain links TRBV5-1 to TRBJ2-6; maybe TRBD1 (6 bases). V was clipped by 1 base and J by 2 bases, with 7 bases between them. This CDR3 contains 15 residues. The germline V gene has CDR1 SGHRS and CDR2 YFSETQ. CDR3 DNA sequence: TGCGCCAGCAGCTTGTCAGGGGCTGGGGCCAACGTCCTGACTTTC. Amino acid sequence: CASSLSGAGANVLTF. The full variable domain, in which reference TRBV5-1 and TRBJ2-6 provide the parts outside the CDR3, is KAGVTQTPRYLIKTRGQQVTLSCSPISGHRSVSWYQQTPGQGLQFLFEYFSETQRNKGNFPGRFSGRQFSNSRSEMNVSTLELGDSALYLCASSLSGAGANVLTFGAGSRLTVL.

The V gene is TRBV28, the J gene TRBJ1-2; 7 bases are shared with TRBD1. This CDR3 comprises 13 residues. With V trimmed by 11 bases and J by 0 bases, 6 bases remained unmatched. The germline CDR1 and CDR2 sequences are MDHEN and SYDVKM. DNA of the CDR3: TGTGCCGGCCGGGACAGAGCTAACTATGGCTACACCTTC. This encodes CAGRDRANYGYTF.

The chain is built from TRBV6-5 and TRBJ1-6; no definite D call. The CDR3 loop spans 13 amino acids. Germline CDR1 MNHEY, CDR2 SVGAGI. The V end was cut by 2 bases, the J end by 7 bases, with 6 bases between. CDR3 nucleotides: TGTGCCAGCAGTTACAAGAGGAATTCACCCCTCCACTTT. It codes for CASSYKRNSPLHF.

This chain uses TRBV20-1 with TRBJ1-2; 10 bases are a match to TRBD1. With 3 bases clipped from V and 7 bases from J, the junction kept 5 bases outside the gene matches. The CDR3 contains 13 residues. Germline CDR1 reads DFQATT; CDR2 reads SNEGSKA (reference sequence). The CDR3 sequence is CSASGTGVGGYTF. The CDR3 coding sequence is TGCAGTGCTAGTGGGACAGGGGTCGGTGGCTACACCTTC.

This chain links TRBV6-6 with TRBJ1-2; possibly TRBD1 for D (6 bases). The CDR3 runs to 15 residues. Germline V gives CDR1 MNHNY, CDR2 SVGAGI (reference sequence). The V end lost 7 bases, the J end lost 11 bases, and 26 bases lay between the germline ends. The CDR3 protein is CASKPEVGPGHPYTF. The DNA of the CDR3 is TGTGCCAGCAAGCCCGAAGTAGGGCCGGGACACCCTTACACCTTC.

This clone was counted once. The chain uses TRBV2 and TRBJ1-2; a possible D gene is TRBD1 (6 bases). CDR1 is SNHLY and CDR2 is FYNNEI in the germline V gene. CDR3 length: 13 amino acids. Deletions cut 7 bases from V and 2 bases from J, with 11 bases between. CDR3 sequence (DNA): TGTGCCAGCAAGGACAGCCTAAACTATGGCTACACCTTC. This sequence encodes CASKDSLNYGYTF.

This clone occurred a few times. J is TRBJ1-3 and V is TRBV9; 7 nucleotides match TRBD1. This CDR3 has 16 residues. Germline V gene data show CDR1 as SGDLS and CDR2 as YYNGEE. J was trimmed by 2 bases and V by 2 bases; bases with no gene match: 7. The CDR3 DNA reads as TGTGCCAGCAGCGTGGTCCCAGGGGGGACTGGAAACACCATATATTTT. Translation: CASSVVPGGTGNTIYF.